This T cell receptor beta chain derives from a study of tumor-infiltrating lymphocytes in primary liver carcinoma. Across the study: Surgical resection treated primary liver carcinoma in the patients. General study results and limits: Tumors had a top-250-clone fraction that was significantly higher than blood (p = 0.039). It was tumor-adjacent and tumor-blood pairs that overlapped less than tumor region pairs did.

The authors made TCR beta cDNA from about 500 ng total RNA with a constant-region primer. Nested multiplex PCR, run for three rounds with slightly modified ARM-PCR, yielded TCR beta libraries. Rounds one and two of PCR, each of roughly 11 cycles, were primed with TRBV1-TRBV30 forward primers and a C-beta reverse primer. MiXCR, applied by TCRdb to the multiplex PCR reads, yields one record per CDR3 protein. The sample records 250,000 to 350,000 distinct CDR3 sequences, approximately 54% being singletons. In the case of this clonotype: What it recognizes is unknown. This is likely a read error, given that the CDR3 carries no conserved phenylalanine or tryptophan at its end.

Germline DNA was extracted too, while blood RNA derived from unsorted whole blood. The CDR3 is 13 residues long. Germline V CDR1 and CDR2: SGHAT, FQNNGV. The sample was peripheral blood. The chain joins TRBV11-2 to TRBJ2-1; 7 bases line up with TRBD1. The source is a woman younger than 45 with primary liver carcinoma and hepatitis B virus infection. In DNA form, the CDR3 reads TGTGGCAGCAGCCTAGACAGGGTTGGAGAGCAGTTCTTG. This gives the protein CGSSLDRVGEQFL.